A selection of T cell receptor beta chains follows, all from one sample in a study of T-cell memory formation after mild COVID-19. TCRdb itself ran the 5' RACE reads through MiXCR, one entry per CDR3 protein. The sample contains about half a million distinct CDR3 sequences, 18% of which appear only once. The sequencing sample was made of PBMCs or a T cell subset sorted from them (not recorded which). Every receptor here comes from an adult woman who had mild COVID-19 (a few samples of this study predate the infection). Cell type and time point are not known. Both conserved end residues are part of each CDR3. D genes are given only for firm matches. Rows may omit the clone size; those that give it use once, few, many or a size class.

V gene,J gene,clone size,D gene,CDR3 protein,CDR3 DNA
TRBV5-1,TRBJ2-7,many,.,CASSLVGGGVYEQYF,TGCGCCAGCAGCTTGGTGGGCGGAGGGGTTTACGAGCAGTACTTC
TRBV3-1,TRBJ2-7,few,TRBD2,CASSQGLAGLPGLRYF,TGTGCCAGCAGCCAGGGCCTAGCGGGACTCCCGGGTTTACGGTACTTC
TRBV6-1,TRBJ1-1,.,.,CASSEIGGRTEAFF,TGTGCCAGCAGTGAAATAGGGGGGAGGACTGAAGCTTTCTTT
TRBV5-5,TRBJ2-1,.,.,CASSLTDIPRGEQFF,TGTGCCAGCAGCTTGACGGACATTCCGAGAGGGGAGCAGTTCTTC
TRBV12-3/TRBV12-4,TRBJ1-2,few,.,CASSFLRLPGYTF,TGTGCCAGCAGTTTTCTCAGGCTCCCTGGCTACACCTTC
TRBV7-9,TRBJ1-5,.,TRBD1,CASSAAGTGSWHGNQPQHF,TGTGCCAGCAGCGCCGCCGGGACAGGGTCCTGGCATGGGAACCAGCCCCAGCATTTT
TRBV10-3,TRBJ2-7,few,.,CAISESEQGRYGEQYF,TGTGCCATCAGTGAGTCGGAACAGGGACGCTATGGCGAGCAGTACTTC
TRBV7-9,TRBJ2-7,many,.,CASSPTPYEQYF,TGTGCCAGCAGCCCAACCCCCTACGAGCAGTACTTC
TRBV7-6,TRBJ2-1,.,.,CASSLVSDSVYNEQFF,TGTGCCAGCAGCTTGGTCTCGGACTCCGTCTACAATGAGCAGTTCTTC
TRBV4-1,TRBJ1-2,few,TRBD1,CASSQDGQGAGGYTF,TGCGCCAGCAGCCAAGATGGGCAGGGGGCGGGTGGCTACACCTTC
TRBV11-2,TRBJ2-3,few,.,CASSVRAPVWDTQYF,TGTGCCAGCAGCGTCCGGGCCCCGGTTTGGGATACGCAGTATTTT
TRBV13,TRBJ2-3,few,TRBD2,CASSGGGLSTDTQYF,TGTGCCAGCAGCGGGGGGGGACTCAGCACAGATACGCAGTATTTT
TRBV6-1,TRBJ1-2,few,.,CASSEGYYGYTF,TGTGCCAGCAGTGAAGGTTACTATGGCTACACCTTC
TRBV18,TRBJ2-3,.,.,CASSPKRGADTQYF,TGTGCCAGCTCACCAAAGCGCGGGGCAGATACGCAGTATTTT
TRBV12-3/TRBV12-4,TRBJ2-5,.,.,CASSWTVKGETQYF,TGTGCCAGCAGTTGGACAGTAAAAGGAGAGACCCAGTACTTC
TRBV7-9,TRBJ2-7,many,.,CASSLRAGLDEQYF,TGTGCCAGCAGCTTACGGGCAGGGCTAGACGAGCAGTACTTC
TRBV20-1,TRBJ1-2,many,.,CSARASNYGYTF,TGCAGTGCAAGGGCGTCTAACTATGGCTACACCTTC
TRBV2,TRBJ2-5,.,.,CASRRGFAGMAETQYF,TGTGCCAGCCGACGGGGGTTTGCGGGGATGGCGGAGACCCAGTACTTC
TRBV12-3/TRBV12-4,TRBJ2-3,.,.,CASSTRGADTQYF,TGTGCCAGCAGTACCAGGGGAGCAGATACGCAGTATTTT
TRBV12-3/TRBV12-4,TRBJ2-2,many,.,CASSTVPMTGELFF,TGTGCCAGCAGCACGGTCCCCATGACCGGGGAGCTGTTTTTT
TRBV12-3/TRBV12-4,TRBJ1-1,many,TRBD1,CASSWGTGGRTEAFF,TGTGCCAGCAGTTGGGGGACAGGGGGTAGGACTGAAGCTTTCTTT
TRBV3-1,TRBJ1-1,.,TRBD1,CASTRRGQGAFNTEAFF,TGTGCCAGCACCCGGAGGGGACAGGGGGCTTTTAACACTGAAGCTTTCTTT
TRBV6-1,TRBJ2-4,few,.,CASSEQGAKNIQYF,TGTGCCAGCAGTGAACAAGGGGCGAAAAACATTCAGTACTTC
TRBV6-2/TRBV6-3,TRBJ2-1,few,.,CASRGHRVTYNEQFF,TGTGCCAGCAGGGGCCACAGGGTTACCTACAATGAGCAGTTCTTC
TRBV20-1,TRBJ2-7,.,TRBD2,CSAGGTSGSGYEQYF,TGCAGTGCTGGGGGGACTAGCGGGAGTGGCTACGAGCAGTACTTC
TRBV24-1,TRBJ2-3,.,TRBD2,CATSDRSPSTSGNTDTQYF,TGTGCCACCAGTGACCGCTCCCCCTCTACTAGCGGGAATACAGATACGCAGTATTTT
TRBV10-3,TRBJ1-1,.,TRBD1,CAIISRQGAVAFF,TGTGCCATCATTTCAAGACAGGGGGCTGTGGCTTTCTTT
TRBV4-3,TRBJ1-6,few,TRBD1,CASSRGTGWNSPLHF,TGCGCCAGCAGCCGAGGGACAGGGTGGAATTCACCCCTCCACTTT
TRBV20-1,TRBJ2-1,few,TRBD1,CSARDHRGHYNEQFF,TGCAGTGCTAGAGACCACAGGGGGCATTACAATGAGCAGTTCTTC
TRBV25-1,TRBJ1-1,.,.,CASGRGGVNTEAFF,TGTGCCAGCGGTCGTGGGGGGGTGAACACTGAAGCTTTCTTT
TRBV5-1,TRBJ2-1,few,.,CASSLEGGGPYNEQFF,TGCGCCAGCAGCTTGGAGGGGGGAGGACCCTACAATGAGCAGTTCTTC
TRBV20-1,TRBJ2-7,few,.,CSVPGTYEQYF,TGCAGTGTCCCCGGAACCTACGAGCAGTACTTC
TRBV5-5,TRBJ2-5,few,TRBD1,CASSLPTGGGGETQYF,TGTGCCAGCAGCCTACCGACAGGGGGTGGGGGAGAGACCCAGTACTTC
TRBV3-1,TRBJ1-2,.,.,CASSQESGSDYGYTF,TGTGCCAGCAGCCAAGAATCGGGCAGCGACTATGGCTACACCTTC
TRBV12-3/TRBV12-4,TRBJ1-1,.,.,CASRVGVSIAFF,TGTGCCAGCAGGGTTGGGGTTTCGATTGCTTTCTTT
TRBV5-1,TRBJ2-5,.,TRBD2,CASSLTLAGDPETQYF,TGCGCCAGCAGCTTGACACTAGCGGGGGACCCAGAGACCCAGTACTTC
TRBV5-4,TRBJ2-1,.,TRBD2,CASSFALTSANEQFF,TGTGCCAGCAGCTTTGCGCTAACTAGCGCCAATGAGCAGTTCTTC
TRBV18,TRBJ1-1,few,.,CASSPMKLAGSTEAFF,TGTGCCAGCTCACCAATGAAGCTAGCGGGTAGCACTGAAGCTTTCTTT
TRBV27,TRBJ2-3,.,TRBD2,CASSLFASGGTDTQYF,TGTGCCAGCAGTTTATTCGCTAGCGGGGGCACAGATACGCAGTATTTT
TRBV28,TRBJ2-2,few,.,CASSQGFGTGELFF,TGTGCCAGCAGTCAGGGGTTTGGGACCGGGGAGCTGTTTTTT
TRBV12-3/TRBV12-4,TRBJ1-2,.,.,CASSLDPPNYGYTF,TGTGCCAGCAGTTTAGACCCACCTAACTATGGCTACACCTTC
TRBV6-2/TRBV6-3,TRBJ2-5,.,.,CASSRAETQYF,TGTGCCAGCAGCCGGGCAGAGACCCAGTACTTC
TRBV7-8,TRBJ2-6,.,.,CASSLSTATGANVLTF,TGTGCCAGCAGCTTAAGTACGGCTACTGGGGCCAACGTCCTGACTTTC
TRBV6-6,TRBJ1-1,few,.,CASIVNTEAFF,TGTGCCAGCATCGTGAACACTGAAGCTTTCTTT
TRBV12-2,TRBJ2-7,.,.,CASRLGGGTGEDEQYF,TGTGCAAGTCGCTTAGGCGGTGGGACAGGGGAAGACGAGCAGTACTTC
TRBV5-1,TRBJ2-3,few,TRBD2,CASSLRLAGVLSPDTQYF,TGCGCCAGCAGCTTAAGACTAGCGGGAGTTTTGTCCCCAGATACGCAGTATTTT